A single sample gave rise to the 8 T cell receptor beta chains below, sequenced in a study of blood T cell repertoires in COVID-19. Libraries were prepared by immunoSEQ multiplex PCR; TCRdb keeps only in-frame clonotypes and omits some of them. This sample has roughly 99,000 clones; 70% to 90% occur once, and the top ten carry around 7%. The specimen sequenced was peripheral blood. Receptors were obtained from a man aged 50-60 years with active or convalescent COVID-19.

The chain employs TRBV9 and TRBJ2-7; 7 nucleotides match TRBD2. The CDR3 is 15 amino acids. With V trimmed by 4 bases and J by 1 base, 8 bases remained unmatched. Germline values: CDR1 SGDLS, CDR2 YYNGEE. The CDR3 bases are TGTGCCAGCAGCACCGGGACTACTGGGTCCTACGAGCAGTACTTC. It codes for CASSTGTTGSYEQYF.

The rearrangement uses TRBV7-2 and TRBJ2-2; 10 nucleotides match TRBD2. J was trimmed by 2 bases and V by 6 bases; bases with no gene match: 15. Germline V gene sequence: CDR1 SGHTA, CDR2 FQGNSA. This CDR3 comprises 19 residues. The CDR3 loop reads CASRHPVLAGLANTGELFF. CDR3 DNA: TGTGCCAGCAGGCACCCGGTACTAGCGGGACTAGCTAACACCGGGGAGCTGTTTTTT.

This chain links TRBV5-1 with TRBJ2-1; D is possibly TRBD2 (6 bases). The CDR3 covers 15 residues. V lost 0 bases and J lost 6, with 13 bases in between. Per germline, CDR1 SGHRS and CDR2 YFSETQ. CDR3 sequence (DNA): TGCGCCAGCAGCTTGGGTAGCGGACCTGGCAATGAGCAGTTCTTC. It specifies CASSLGSGPGNEQFF.

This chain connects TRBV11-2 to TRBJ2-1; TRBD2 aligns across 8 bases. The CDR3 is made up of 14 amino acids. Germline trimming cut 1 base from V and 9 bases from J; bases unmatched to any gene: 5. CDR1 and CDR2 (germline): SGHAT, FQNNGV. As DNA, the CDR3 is TGTGCCAGCAGCTTAGGGGCTAGCGGGTCTGAGCAGTTCTTC. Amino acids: CASSLGASGSEQFF.

CDR3 coding DNA: TGTGCCACCAGTGATCGGGACAGGGGAAGAAACGAGCAGTACTTC. It encodes CATSDRDRGRNEQYF. V and J are TRBV24-1 and TRBJ2-7, with TRBD1 matching 10 bases. After removal of 3 bases from V and 5 bases from J, the junction contained 6 bases not matched to a gene. There are 15 residues in the CDR3. CDR1 KGHDR and CDR2 SFDVKD come from the germline V gene.

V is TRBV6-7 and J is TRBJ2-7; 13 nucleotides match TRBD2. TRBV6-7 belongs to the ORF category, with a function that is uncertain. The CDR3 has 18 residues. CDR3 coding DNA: TGTCAAAACCCCGGGACCGGGGGAGGGACTAGCGGGACCTACGAGCAGTACTTC. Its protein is CQNPGTGGGTSGTYEQYF.

The CDR3 loop is CASSRQTGEETQYF. DNA of the CDR3: TGCGCCAGCAGCCGACAGACAGGGGAAGAGACCCAGTACTTC. V gene TRBV4-1 combines with J gene TRBJ2-5; 8 nucleotides match TRBD1. With V trimmed by 4 bases and J by 3 bases, 4 bases remained unmatched. The CDR3 spans 14 residues. Germline V gives CDR1 MGHRA, CDR2 YSYEKL.

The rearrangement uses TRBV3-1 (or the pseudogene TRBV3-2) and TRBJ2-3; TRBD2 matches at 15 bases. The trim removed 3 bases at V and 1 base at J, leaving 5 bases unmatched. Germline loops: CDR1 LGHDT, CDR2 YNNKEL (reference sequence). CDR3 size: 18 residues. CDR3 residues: CASSHEGLAGGGTDTQYF. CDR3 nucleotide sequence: TGTGCCAGCAGCCATGAGGGACTAGCGGGAGGAGGCACAGATACGCAGTATTTT.